This TCR beta chain was retrieved from a study of a mutant IDH1 vaccine in newly diagnosed glioma. Study as a whole: The timing of visit V12 was week 35, and that of visit V13 was week 47.

Stated time point: week 35, safety follow-up. In every dose of vaccine, 300 ug of mutant IDH1 20-mer peptide was given alongside topical imiquimod. Concerning this clone itself: Antigen specificity is unknown.

TCRdb keeps only in-frame clones here, not all; method: immunoSEQ multiplex PCR. The repertoire holds some 63,000 clones, with under 85% as singletons. The source material was PBMCs, sampled from a glioma patient whose treatment included an IDH1 peptide vaccine. This receptor was taken from a man aged 45-65 years with glioma.

Here the CDR3 reads CASSEAPTGDTQYF. In DNA, the CDR3 is TGTGCCAGCAGTGAAGCCCCTACAGGGGATACGCAGTATTTT. The rearrangement joins TRBV6-1 to TRBJ2-3, with D possibly TRBD1 on 6 matching bases. This CDR3 is built from 14 residues. The germline CDR1 and CDR2 sequences are MNHNS and SASEGT. Trimming shortened V by 0 bases and J by 6 bases, and 10 bases separated the two germline ends.